These 17 T cell receptor beta chains came from one sample sequenced in a study of Ad26.COV2.S vaccination and SARS-CoV-2 variants. Documented treatment: some 19 received Ad26.COV2.S at low or high dose, single or two shots; 5 received placebo; per-sample allocation not given. Day 63 after the first vaccine or placebo injection was the time point for sampling. TCRdb's table, derived via immunoSEQ multiplex PCR, lists solely in-frame clones and lacks some. The sample carries roughly 320,000 clones, roughly 84% recorded once. The material was peripheral blood, obtained in a trial of Ad26.COV2.S vaccine versus placebo. All receptors derive from a person between 18 and 65 years old who received the Ad26.COV2.S COVID-19 vaccine or a placebo.

This chain's CDR3 is CAWSVSGTGGVAFF. The CDR3 DNA is TGTGCCTGGAGTGTTAGTGGGACAGGGGGCGTAGCTTTCTTT. J is TRBJ1-1 and V is TRBV30, with 12 bases fitting TRBD1. The CDR3 contains 14 residues. From germline, CDR1 is GTSNPN and CDR2 SVGIG (reference sequence). The ends lost 0 bases at V and 10 bases at J; junction bases unmatched: 6.

The chain joins TRBV19 to TRBJ1-2; no clear D gene. CDR1 is LNHDA and CDR2 is SQIVND in the germline V gene (reference sequence). V was cut by 3 bases and J by 8 bases, with 19 bases left in between. There are 15 residues in the CDR3. As DNA, the CDR3 is TGTGCCAGTAGTATCTCGGGTCTAGGCCGTAGGGGCTACACCTTC. It codes for CASSISGLGRRGYTF.

Here the CDR3 DNA reads TGTGCCAGCAGCACTGACAGGGTTCAAATTGGGGGCTACACCTTC. Translation gives CASSTDRVQIGGYTF. The J gene is TRBJ1-2, the V gene TRBV7-2; 7 bases match TRBD1. Germline CDR1 SGHTA, CDR2 FQGNSA. Trimming took 5 bases from V and 8 from J; bases not matched to a gene: 14. CDR3 length: 15 amino acids. Together with reference TRBV7-2 and TRBJ1-2, the CDR3 gives the full variable domain: GAGVSQSPSNKVTEKGKDVELRCDPISGHTALYWYRQSLGQGLEFLIYFQGNSAPDKSGLPSDRFSAERTGGSVSTLTIQRTQQEDSAVYLCASSTDRVQIGGYTFGSGTRLTVV.

The V and J genes are TRBV12-3 or TRBV12-4 and TRBJ2-7; D perhaps matches TRBD1 (5 bases). V was trimmed by 7 bases and J by 10 bases, leaving 20 bases between them. The CDR3 loop spans 13 amino acids. The CDR3 bases are TGTGCCAGCACCCCTTTCGCCAGGGCTTGTCAGTACTTC. Amino acids: CASTPFARACQYF.

This rearrangement joins TRBV6-1 to TRBJ1-1; possibly TRBD1 for D (5 bases). Deletions cut 3 bases from V and 3 bases from J, with 14 bases between. This CDR3 is 15 amino acids long. Germline-derived CDR1 and CDR2 are MNHNS and SASEGT. CDR3 in DNA: TGTGCCAGCAGTGATTGGGGCCCCGGAGACACTGAAGCTTTCTTT. It is translated as CASSDWGPGDTEAFF.

This chain joins TRBV7-2 and TRBJ1-1; tentatively, D is TRBD1 (5 bases). Germline assignment: CDR1 SGHTA and CDR2 FQGNSA. The V end lost 0 bases, the J end lost 3 bases, and 11 bases lay between the germline ends. The length of the CDR3 is 15 residues. The CDR3 here is CASSLAGVRYTEAFF. The DNA for the CDR3 is TGTGCCAGCAGCTTAGCGGGGGTACGGTACACTGAAGCTTTCTTT.

The chain links TRBV18 to TRBJ1-5, with TRBD1 matching 10 bases. Germline loops: CDR1 KGHSH, CDR2 LQKENI. CDR3 length: 15 amino acids. Unmatched junction bases numbered 5, after V lost 3 bases and J lost 6 bases. CDR3 bases: TGTGCCAGCTCACCCGGGACAGGGGCGAGTCAGCCCCAGCATTTT. This translates into CASSPGTGASQPQHF.

The chain recombines TRBV30 with TRBJ2-3; 11 nucleotides line up with TRBD1. Germline values: CDR1 GTSNPN, CDR2 SVGIG (reference sequence). The CDR3 is made up of 16 amino acids. After removal of 1 base from V and 5 bases from J, the junction contained 8 bases not matched to a gene. The CDR3 is CAWSGWGQGVGDTQYF. The CDR3 nucleotides are TGTGCCTGGAGTGGGTGGGGACAGGGGGTTGGAGATACGCAGTATTTT.

There are a few counts of this clone. This chain connects TRBV2 to TRBJ1-1; D is ambiguous. The CDR3 sequence is 14 residues long. The V gene's germline CDR1 is SNHLY and CDR2 FYNNEI. With 6 bases removed from V and 1 base from J, the gap between germline ends came to 12 bases. CDR3 bases: TGTGCCAGCAGCCGAAGACGGAGGAACACTGAAGCTTTCTTT. Translation gives CASSRRRRNTEAFF.

V is TRBV7-9 and J is TRBJ2-1, with D possibly being TRBD1 or TRBD2 (5 bases each). The V and J ends lost 5 bases and 4 bases respectively, with 9 bases between them. The CDR3 is made up of 13 amino acids. The V gene's germline CDR1 is SEHNR and CDR2 FQNEAQ (reference sequence). The CDR3: CASSHEGYNEQFF. Written as DNA, the CDR3 is TGTGCCAGCAGCCACGAGGGGTACAATGAGCAGTTCTTC.

The chain couples TRBV7-2 to TRBJ1-3; the match to TRBD1 covers 7 bases. CDR1 SGHTA and CDR2 FQGNSA come from the germline V gene. The CDR3 has 14 residues. The V and J ends lost 5 bases and 2 bases, in that order; junction bases with no gene match: 3. CDR3 nucleotide sequence: TGTGCCAGCAGCACGGGGACAGCTGGAAACACCATATATTTT. Protein product: CASSTGTAGNTIYF.

The chain is built from TRBV27 and TRBJ1-6; D is undetermined. V was cut by 6 bases and J by 9 bases, with 12 bases left in between. Looked up from germline, CDR1 is MNHEY and CDR2 is SMNVEV (reference sequence). The CDR3 has 13 residues. CDR3 sequence: CASSHELLSPLHF. The CDR3 nucleotides are TGTGCCAGCAGCCACGAACTCCTTTCACCCCTCCACTTT.

The chain uses TRBV6-5 and TRBJ2-7; D unresolved. Trimming removed 3 bases from V and 4 bases from J, with 4 bases in between. CDR1 and CDR2 from the germline V gene are MNHEY and SVGAGI. This CDR3 has 11 amino acids. The CDR3 region has the DNA TGTGCCAGCAGTTATCTTTACGAGCAGTACTTC. Residues: CASSYLYEQYF.

The chain is built from TRBV6-2 or TRBV6-3 and TRBJ1-4; D unresolved. This CDR3 spans 13 amino acids. The germline V and J ends were trimmed by 6 bases and 8 bases, with 13 bases remaining between them. The germline V gene has CDR1 MNHEY and CDR2 SVGEGT. CDR3 loop: CASSRGPPEKLFF. In DNA form, the CDR3 reads TGTGCCAGCAGCCGCGGACCACCCGAAAAACTGTTTTTT.

The genes are TRBV13 and TRBJ2-7, with D perhaps matching TRBD2 (6 bases). Germline CDR1 reads PRHDT; CDR2 reads FYEKMQ (reference sequence). Trimming removed 6 bases from V and 7 bases from J, with 13 bases in between. CDR3 length: 12 residues. The CDR3 loop is CASRLHGREQYF. For the CDR3, the DNA is TGTGCCAGCAGGCTCCATGGGAGGGAGCAGTACTTC.

This clone was recorded once. The chain links TRBV11-2 to TRBJ1-1; 7 bases align to TRBD1. V dropped 5 bases and J dropped 7; count of bases not matched to a gene: 7. Germline loops: CDR1 SGHAT, CDR2 FQNNGV. The CDR3 is 13 residues long. The CDR3 here is CASSLTGVGEAFF. DNA of the CDR3: TGTGCCAGCAGCCTAACAGGGGTAGGTGAAGCTTTCTTT.

The J gene is TRBJ2-3, the V gene TRBV29-1; 8 nucleotides align to TRBD1. The germline V gene has CDR1 SQVTM and CDR2 ANQGSEA. Trimming cost V 7 bases and J 7 bases; bases outside gene matches: 10. This CDR3 region has 13 residues. CDR3 nucleotide sequence: TGCAGCGCTGGACAGGGTAAGAGGAATACGCAGTATTTT. Protein sequence: CSAGQGKRNTQYF.